This T cell receptor beta chain is from a study of beta chain features in type 1 diabetes. Every participating donor gave one draw, a heparinised blood sample averaging about 100 mL. The isolated RNA, all of it, was reverse transcribed, so expressed TCRB transcripts were what got sequenced. The table came from immunoSEQ multiplex PCR; TCRdb's copy has only in-frame clones and leaves some out. The sample includes 350,000 to 450,000 clones, around 14% seen only once; the top ten take 0.035% to 0.045%. Trimming shortened V by 2 bases and J by 7 bases, and 9 bases separated the two germline ends. The germline V gene encodes CDR1 MNHNS and CDR2 SASEGT. This CDR3 spans 12 amino acids.

Sequencing was performed on naive CD4+ T cells from blood. The clonotype comes from a man in his thirties or forties in good health. The chain employs TRBV6-1 and TRBJ2-7, with D uncertain. CDR3 protein: CASSEKGIEQYV. The DNA of the CDR3 is TGTGCCAGCAGTGAAAAGGGTATTGAGCAGTACGTC.